These 15 T cell receptor beta chains came from one sample sequenced in a study of blood T cell repertoires in COVID-19. The table came from immunoSEQ multiplex PCR; TCRdb's copy has only in-frame clones and leaves some out. The table shows some 350,000 clones, with around nine tenths occurring only once. The sequenced sample was peripheral blood. These receptors were obtained from a woman between 18 and 29 years old who had recovered from COVID-19.

This chain uses TRBV11-2 with TRBJ2-1; the D gene is possibly TRBD2 (6 bases). V was shortened by 6 bases and J by 7 bases, with 13 bases between the two germline ends. Germline CDR1 reads SGHAT; CDR2 reads FQNNGV. This CDR3 spans 13 amino acids. The CDR3 spells CASRSTAGNEQFF. CDR3 nucleotides: TGTGCCAGCAGGTCCACCGCGGGGAATGAGCAGTTCTTC.

V and J are TRBV7-2 and TRBJ2-3, with 9 positions matching TRBD1. Germline loops: CDR1 SGHTA, CDR2 FQGNSA. The V and J ends lost 1 base and 4 bases, in that order; junction bases with no gene match: 3. The CDR3 contains 15 residues. The CDR3 here is CASSLVGQGSDTQYF. For the CDR3, the DNA is TGTGCCAGCAGCTTAGTGGGACAGGGATCAGATACGCAGTATTTT.

The chain couples TRBV18 to TRBJ1-2, with 7 bases matching TRBD1. In germline, CDR1 is KGHSH, CDR2 LQKENI. Germline trimming cut 6 bases from V and 0 bases from J; bases unmatched to any gene: 10. The CDR3 totals 16 residues. CDR3 residues: CASSRTGEATNYGYTF. CDR3 sequence (DNA): TGTGCCAGCTCTCGGACAGGAGAGGCGACTAACTATGGCTACACCTTC. The complete variable domain, with remaining parts taken from reference TRBV18 and TRBJ1-2, reads NAGVMQNPRHLVRRRGQEARLRCSPMKGHSHVYWYRQLPEEGLKFMVYLQKENIIDESGMPKERFSAEFPKEGPSILRIQQVVRGDSAAYFCASSRTGEATNYGYTFGSGTRLTVV.

The chain links TRBV28 to TRBJ2-1; 7 nucleotides line up with TRBD1. The CDR3 consists of 16 residues. Germline V gene data show CDR1 as MDHEN and CDR2 as SYDVKM. V dropped 5 bases and J dropped 0; count of bases not matched to a gene: 7. This CDR3 is CASSLLDRSSYNEQFF. CDR3 coding DNA: TGTGCCAGCAGTCTACTGGACAGGAGCTCCTACAATGAGCAGTTCTTC.

This chain joins TRBV30 and TRBJ1-2; D is unresolved. Per the germline V gene, CDR1 is GTSNPN and CDR2 is SVGIG (reference sequence). V shed 0 bases and J shed 2 bases, with 10 bases lying between them. CDR3 length equals 14 residues. The CDR3 reads CAWSVLAKNYGYTF. DNA of the CDR3: TGTGCCTGGAGTGTACTAGCCAAGAACTATGGCTACACCTTC. Together with reference TRBV30 and TRBJ1-2, the CDR3 gives the full variable domain: SQTIHQWPATLVQPVGSPLSLECTVEGTSNPNLYWYRQAAGRGLQLLFYSVGIGQISSEVPQNLSASRPQDRQFILSSKKLLLSDSGFYLCAWSVLAKNYGYTFGSGTRLTVV.

This clone came up once. The gene calls are TRBV2 and TRBJ2-2, with TRBD2 matching over 9 bases. Trimming cost V 5 bases and J 4 bases; bases outside gene matches: 5. CDR1 and CDR2 (germline): SNHLY, FYNNEI. The CDR3 has 15 amino acids. In DNA, the CDR3 is TGTGCCAGCAGTTTTAGCGGGAGAGGCACCGGGGAGCTGTTTTTT. The encoded protein is CASSFSGRGTGELFF.

The rearrangement joins TRBV19 to TRBJ2-3; 10 bases map to TRBD1. CDR1 is LNHDA and CDR2 is SQIVND in the germline V gene (reference sequence). This CDR3 spans 17 amino acids. V dropped 3 bases and J dropped 2; count of bases not matched to a gene: 8. CDR3 loop: CASSIRLGTGATDTQYF. CDR3 coding DNA: TGTGCCAGTAGTATCAGGTTGGGGACAGGGGCCACAGATACGCAGTATTTT.

As concerns this clone: One junction end does not reproduce the germline sequence, and a read error may be involved. The chain joins TRBV5-1 to TRBJ1-1, with 8 bases identical to TRBD1. Germline CDR1 SGHRS, CDR2 YFSETQ. CDR3 length: 15 residues. The CDR3 sequence is CASSETDRVNTEAFF. As DNA, the CDR3 is TGCGCTAGCAGCGAGACGGACAGGGTGAACACTGAAGCTTTCTTT.

This clone was recorded only once. The gene calls are TRBV20-1 and TRBJ2-3; D might be TRBD1 (5 bases). The CDR3 contains 16 residues. CDR1 is DFQATT, CDR2 SNEGSKA, per germline (reference sequence). The V gene lost 3 bases and the J gene lost 2 bases, with 18 bases spanning the gap. The CDR3 region has the DNA TGCAGTGCTAGTATCCAGCGCAAGGACACCACAGATACGCAGTATTTT. Translating gives CSASIQRKDTTDTQYF.

This clone was seen only once. The chain carries TRBV30 and TRBJ2-2; 9 nucleotides match TRBD2. Losses at the gene ends were 3 bases for V and 6 bases for J; bases not matched to a gene: 11. The CDR3 contains 16 residues. Germline assignment: CDR1 GTSNPN and CDR2 SVGIG (reference sequence). The CDR3 reads CAWSYAGGGAAGELFF. CDR3 in DNA: TGTGCCTGGAGCTACGCGGGAGGGGGCGCCGCCGGGGAGCTGTTTTTT. The whole variable domain, filled in from reference TRBV30 and TRBJ2-2, reads SQTIHQWPATLVQPVGSPLSLECTVEGTSNPNLYWYRQAAGRGLQLLFYSVGIGQISSEVPQNLSASRPQDRQFILSSKKLLLSDSGFYLCAWSYAGGGAAGELFFGEGSRLTVL.

The chain uses TRBV12-3 or TRBV12-4 and TRBJ1-2; D is ambiguous. Trimming pared 3 bases from V and 7 bases from J, leaving 6 bases between. The CDR3 has 11 amino acids. CDR3 DNA: TGTGCCAGCAGTTTTAGTGCTGGCTACACCTTC. This translates into CASSFSAGYTF.

The chain is built from TRBV19 and TRBJ1-2; tentative D call: TRBD1 (6 bases). V lost 5 bases and J 0 bases, leaving 13 bases between the germline ends. Germline lookup yields CDR1 LNHDA and CDR2 SQIVND (reference sequence). CDR3 length equals 15 residues. The CDR3 spells CASSRTGLANYGYTF. For the CDR3, the DNA is TGTGCCAGTAGTCGAACAGGGTTAGCTAACTATGGCTACACCTTC. The complete variable domain, with remaining parts taken from reference TRBV19 and TRBJ1-2, reads DGGITQSPKYLFRKEGQNVTLSCEQNLNHDAMYWYRQDPGQGLRLIYYSQIVNDFQKGDIAEGYSVSREKKESFPLTVTSAQKNPTAFYLCASSRTGLANYGYTFGSGTRLTVV.

The rearrangement uses TRBV20-1 and TRBJ1-2; D is uncertain. V was trimmed by 1 base and J by 6 bases, leaving 6 bases between them. Germline V gene lookup returns CDR1 DFQATT and CDR2 SNEGSKA (reference sequence). The length of the CDR3 is 11 residues. DNA for the CDR3: TGCAGTGCTAGAGGTGGAGATGGCTACACCTTC. Protein sequence: CSARGGDGYTF.

The chain recombines TRBV7-8 with TRBJ1-6; D is ambiguous. Germline CDR1 reads SGHVS; CDR2 reads FQNEAQ. The CDR3 length is 13 residues. V was pared by 5 bases and J by 7 bases, with 9 bases between. CDR3 nucleotide sequence: TGTGCCAGCAGCCGCGAAGAGAATTCACCCCTCCACTTT. Its protein product is CASSREENSPLHF.

The rearrangement joins TRBV18 to TRBJ2-1; 12 bases match TRBD2. The CDR3 has 18 residues. Germline CDR1 reads KGHSH; CDR2 reads LQKENI. The trim removed 2 bases at V and 0 bases at J, leaving 5 bases unmatched. The CDR3 is CASSPALAGGLSYNEQFF. CDR3 nucleotide sequence: TGTGCCAGCTCACCAGCACTAGCGGGAGGTCTCTCCTACAATGAGCAGTTCTTC.